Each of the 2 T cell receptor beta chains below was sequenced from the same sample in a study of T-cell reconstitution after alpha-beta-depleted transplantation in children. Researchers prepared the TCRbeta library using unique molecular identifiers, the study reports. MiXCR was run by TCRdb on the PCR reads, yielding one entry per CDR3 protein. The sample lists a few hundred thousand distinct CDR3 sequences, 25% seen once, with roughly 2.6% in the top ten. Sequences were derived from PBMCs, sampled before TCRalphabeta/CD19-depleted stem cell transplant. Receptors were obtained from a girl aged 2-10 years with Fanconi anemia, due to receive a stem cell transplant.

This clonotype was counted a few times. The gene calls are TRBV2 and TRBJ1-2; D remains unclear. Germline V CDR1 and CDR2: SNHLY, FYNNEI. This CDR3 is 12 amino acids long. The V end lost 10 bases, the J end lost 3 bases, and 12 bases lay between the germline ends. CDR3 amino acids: CATSGSYYGYTF. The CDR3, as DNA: TGTGCCACCTCGGGGTCTTACTATGGCTACACCTTC.

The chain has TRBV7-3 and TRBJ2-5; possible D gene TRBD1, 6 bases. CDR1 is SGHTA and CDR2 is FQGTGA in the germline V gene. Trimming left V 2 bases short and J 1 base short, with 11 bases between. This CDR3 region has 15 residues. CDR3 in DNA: TGTGCCAGCAGCTTAGCAGGGGCCCTCCAAGAGACCCAGTACTTC. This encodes CASSLAGALQETQYF.